The sequence of this TCR beta chain was determined in a study of cytomegalovirus exposure and HLA in healthy donors. Germline V gene sequence: CDR1 ENHRY, CDR2 SYGVKD. The CDR3 sequence is 17 residues long. Germline trimming cut 3 bases from V and 3 bases from J; bases unmatched to any gene: 9. The PCR made use of 60 Vbeta and 13 Jbeta primers. Produced via immunoSEQ multiplex PCR; TCRdb's table is partial and in-frame only. The repertoire has 130,000 or so clones, around 80% of them found once; the top ten carry roughly 5.7%. This TCR derives from a man younger than 45 in good health and CMV-seronegative. The sample comprised PBMCs. The genes are TRBV10-3 and TRBJ2-1; 9 bases fit TRBD2. CDR3 DNA sequence: TGTGCCATCAGTGAATTAATTACTAGCGGGCACTACAATGAGCAGTTCTTC. This gives the protein CAISELITSGHYNEQFF.